This paragraph reports one TCR beta chain. The germline V gene has CDR1 LNHDA and CDR2 SQIVND (reference sequence). The CDR3 contains 18 residues. The ends lost 8 bases at V and 0 bases at J; junction bases unmatched: 16. The data stem from a study of blood T cell repertoires in COVID-19. In the study's own analysis: Researchers report that nucleated cell counts were estimated from reference gene primer amplification. TCRdb's copy holds only in-frame clones and misses some; the assay was immunoSEQ multiplex PCR. V, J and clone size are those of that table, while D and trimming were read from the DNA. Of 150,000 to 200,000 clones in the sample, 86% were seen once.

V and J are TRBV19 and TRBJ1-3; 7 bases agree with TRBD1. Sequences were obtained from peripheral blood. This TCR was sampled from a woman aged 55-75 years with COVID-19, enrolled during active disease. The CDR3 loop reads CASRLSGQLRASGNTIYF. The CDR3 DNA sequence: TGTGCCAGTCGGTTGTCGGGACAGCTTAGAGCCTCTGGAAACACCATATATTTT.